This T cell receptor beta chain derives from a study of shared clonotypes between healthy human individuals. In the CD4+ fraction, cells were divided into CD45RA+ naive and CD45RA-negative memory subsets. Trimming cost V 3 bases and J 5 bases, with 13 bases left between them. Germline CDR1 and CDR2: MGHRA and YSYEKL. The CDR3 spans 14 residues. Every subset's genomic DNA went evenly onto several immunoSEQ plates. TCRdb's table, derived via immunoSEQ multiplex PCR, lists solely in-frame clones and lacks some. This table has around 1.1 million clones, 70% to 80% appearing once. This receptor was taken from a man aged 18 to 35 in good health. Some clones in this sample may be carry-over from other donors' samples. This chain uses TRBV4-1 with TRBJ2-5; D may be TRBD1 or TRBD2 (5 bases each). Sample: memory CD4+ T cells from PBMCs. As for subset: CD45RA-negative fraction. The CDR3: CASSQQLGEETQYF. The CDR3 DNA follows: TGCGCCAGCAGCCAGCAACTAGGGGAGGAGACCCAGTACTTC.